A selection of T cell receptor beta chains follows, all from one sample in a study of cytomegalovirus exposure and HLA in healthy donors. Libraries were prepared by immunoSEQ multiplex PCR; TCRdb keeps only in-frame clonotypes and omits some of them. Among around 220,000 clones, over 75% were seen once, and the ten largest hold 0.2% to 0.25%. The sequencing sample was made of PBMCs. These receptor sequences come from a girl aged 2 to 9 in good health and CMV-seronegative. CDR3s include the opening cysteine and the closing phenylalanine or tryptophan. A D gene is named only where the DNA matches it firmly. Not every row has a clone size; where given, it reads once, few, many or a size class.

size	V	D	J	CDR3	DNA
NA	TRBV5-1	TRBD1	TRBJ1-1	CASNAGTGDGTEAFF	TGCGCCAGTAACGCCGGGACAGGAGATGGCACTGAAGCTTTCTTT
NA	TRBV18	TRBD2	TRBJ2-1	CASSPGTSGIYNEQFF	TGTGCCAGCTCACCCGGGACTAGCGGAATCTACAATGAGCAGTTCTTC
NA	TRBV6-6	NA	TRBJ1-5	CASSSANQPQHF	TGTGCCAGCAGCTCAGCGAATCAGCCCCAGCATTTT
NA	TRBV12-2	NA	TRBJ2-2	CASRLVTDSGRFTGELFF	TGTGCAAGTCGCTTAGTGACGGATAGCGGGAGATTCACCGGGGAGCTGTTTTTT
NA	TRBV5-6	TRBD1	TRBJ1-2	CASSLLDRGVGYGYTF	TGTGCCAGCAGCCTACTAGACAGGGGGGTAGGGTATGGCTACACCTTC
few	TRBV6-5	TRBD1	TRBJ1-5	CASIHSRVRGYQPQHF	TGTGCCAGCATTCACTCCAGGGTCAGGGGGTATCAGCCCCAGCATTTT
NA	TRBV5-1	NA	TRBJ2-7	CASKGGQGNYEQYF	TGCGCCAGCAAGGGGGGGCAGGGTAACTACGAGCAGTACTTC
NA	TRBV11-2	TRBD1	TRBJ1-3	CASSPYRGSYTIYF	TGTGCCAGCAGCCCGTACAGGGGATCGTACACCATATATTTT
NA	TRBV6-1	TRBD2	TRBJ2-7	CASSALAGGVYEQYF	TGTGCCAGCAGTGCGTTAGCGGGAGGGGTATACGAGCAGTACTTC
once	TRBV4-1	TRBD1	TRBJ2-3	CASSPTGGWDTQYF	TGCGCCAGCAGCCCGACAGGGGGTTGGGATACGCAGTATTTT
few	TRBV5-4	TRBD1	TRBJ2-1	CASSFRAGGYNEQFF	TGTGCCAGCAGCTTTAGGGCAGGGGGTTACAATGAGCAGTTCTTC
NA	TRBV4-2	TRBD2	TRBJ2-7	CASSQGLAGIYEQYF	TGTGCCAGCAGCCAGGGACTAGCGGGAATCTACGAGCAGTACTTC
NA	TRBV27	TRBD1	TRBJ1-2	CASSKQGAFGYTF	TGTGCCAGCAGTAAACAGGGGGCGTTTGGCTACACCTTC
NA	TRBV19	NA	TRBJ2-7	CASSIGGTVYEQYF	TGTGCCAGTAGTATTGGCGGGACAGTTTACGAGCAGTACTTC
NA	TRBV4-1	TRBD2	TRBJ2-3	CASSQPPGTSGPAHTQYF	TGCGCCAGCAGCCAACCCCCCGGGACTAGCGGGCCCGCCCATACGCAGTATTTT
NA	TRBV18	NA	TRBJ1-6	CASSGAPGNSPLHF	TGTGCCAGCTCAGGGGCACCTGGAAATTCACCCCTCCACTTT
NA	TRBV5-3	NA	TRBJ2-3	CARSLKGDAPHSQYF	TGTGCCAGAAGCTTGAAAGGAGATGCCCCACATTCGCAGTATTTT
NA	TRBV13	NA	TRBJ1-3	CASSSPGGSFGNTIYF	TGTGCCAGCAGCTCCCCGGGAGGCAGCTTTGGAAACACCATATATTTT
NA	TRBV7-6	NA	TRBJ2-7	CASSSIESYEQYF	TGTGCCAGCAGCTCTATAGAATCCTACGAGCAGTACTTC
NA	TRBV5-4	TRBD1	TRBJ2-7	CASSPGRDRGIYEQYF	TGTGCCAGCAGCCCGGGGAGGGACAGGGGAATCTACGAGCAGTACTTC
NA	TRBV6-1	NA	TRBJ1-1	CASSPTWEAFF	TGTGCCAGCAGCCCTACGTGGGAAGCTTTCTTT
NA	TRBV6-5	TRBD1	TRBJ1-1	CASSSGTGGKGGRAFF	TGTGCCAGCAGTTCTGGGACAGGGGGCAAAGGTGGGAGGGCTTTCTTT
NA	TRBV11-2	NA	TRBJ1-2	CASSPSGLNYGYTF	TGTGCCAGCAGCCCTTCAGGCCTTAACTATGGCTACACCTTC
NA	TRBV29-1	NA	TRBJ2-7	CRNQVVSYEQYF	TGCAGGAACCAGGTCGTTTCCTACGAGCAGTACTTC
NA	TRBV5-1	NA	TRBJ2-7	CASSVSGRVAEQYF	TGCGCCAGCAGCGTCTCAGGCAGGGTGGCCGAGCAGTACTTC
NA	TRBV27	TRBD1	TRBJ2-1	CASRDRTTYNEQFF	TGTGCCAGCAGGGACAGGACCACCTACAATGAGCAGTTCTTC
NA	TRBV13	NA	TRBJ2-1	CASSHRDEQFF	TGTGCCAGCAGTCACAGGGATGAGCAGTTCTTC
NA	TRBV5-5	NA	TRBJ1-1	CASSSRVTDRPALNTEAFF	TGTGCCAGCAGCTCCCGGGTGACAGATCGGCCAGCACTGAACACTGAAGCTTTCTTT
NA	TRBV5-1	NA	TRBJ1-3	CASSLEGVGSGNTIYF	TGCGCCAGCAGCTTGGAAGGGGTCGGCTCTGGAAACACCATATATTTT
NA	TRBV30	NA	TRBJ2-7	CAWSLGPPYEQYF	TGTGCCTGGAGTCTTGGGCCCCCCTACGAGCAGTACTTC
NA	TRBV29-1	TRBD1	TRBJ1-2	CSVGDREDYGYTF	TGCAGCGTTGGGGACAGGGAAGACTATGGCTACACCTTC
NA	TRBV23-1	TRBD1	TRBJ1-1	CASSQSGTVYTEAFF	TGCGCCAGCAGTCAATCAGGGACAGTCTACACTGAAGCTTTCTTT
few	TRBV5-1	NA	TRBJ2-3	CASSSYQAPDTQYF	TGCGCCAGCAGCTCGTACCAAGCTCCAGATACGCAGTATTTT
NA	TRBV29-1	NA	TRBJ1-2	CSVEPTVNYGYTF	TGCAGCGTTGAGCCGACAGTAAACTATGGCTACACCTTC
NA	TRBV25-1	TRBD2	TRBJ2-1	CASRITSGGAGDNEQFF	TGTGCCAGCAGGATCACTAGCGGGGGGGCGGGGGACAATGAGCAGTTCTTC
NA	TRBV4-2	NA	TRBJ2-5	CASSQVSDWKETQYF	TGTGCCAGCAGCCAAGTCTCTGACTGGAAAGAGACCCAGTACTTC
NA	TRBV5-6	TRBD1	TRBJ1-2	CASSSTFGQGFNYGYTF	TGTGCCAGCAGCTCGACATTCGGACAGGGGTTTAACTATGGCTACACCTTC
NA	TRBV2	NA	TRBJ2-4	CASSVQDLLAKNIQYF	TGTGCCAGCAGTGTACAGGACCTGCTAGCCAAAAACATTCAGTACTTC
NA	TRBV6-5	TRBD1	TRBJ2-7	CASRRTGFNSYEQYF	TGTGCCAGCAGAAGGACAGGATTCAACTCCTACGAGCAGTACTTC
NA	TRBV23-1	TRBD1	TRBJ2-1	CASSQPGTGVYNEQFF	TGCGCCAGCAGTCAACCCGGGACAGGGGTCTACAATGAGCAGTTCTTC
NA	TRBV5-4	TRBD1	TRBJ1-4	CASSAGTGDEKLFF	TGTGCCAGCAGCGCCGGGACAGGGGATGAAAAACTGTTTTTT
NA	TRBV6-6	NA	TRBJ2-3	CASSLTGTTDTDTQYF	TGTGCCAGCAGTCTCACCGGGACAACCGACACAGATACGCAGTATTTT
NA	TRBV7-9	NA	TRBJ1-1	CASSPTNMGTEAFF	TGTGCCAGCAGCCCTACTAATATGGGCACTGAAGCTTTCTTT
NA	TRBV18	NA	TRBJ2-7	CASSPGEQASYEQYF	TGTGCCAGCTCACCGGGAGAGCAAGCCTCCTACGAGCAGTACTTC
NA	TRBV27	TRBD2	TRBJ2-3	CASRRRAGGTEDTQYF	TGTGCCAGCCGACGGAGAGCGGGAGGGACCGAAGATACGCAGTATTTT
NA	TRBV5-1	TRBD2	TRBJ2-5	CASSFGTIQETQYF	TGCGCCAGCAGCTTCGGGACTATCCAAGAGACCCAGTACTTC
NA	TRBV2	TRBD2	TRBJ2-1	CASSTGLASVAQFF	TGTGCCAGCAGTACGGGACTAGCGAGCGTAGCTCAGTTCTTC